The table lists the clone carrying this T cell receptor (beta chain) with a few counts. These data come from a study of blood T cell repertoires in COVID-19. Study in general: Acute and convalescent COVID-19 specimens originated in the United States, Italy and Spain. PBMCs, B-cell-depleted T cells, or T cells were the source of the cDNA or gDNA that made up the material.

Those enrolled in Seattle joined during active infection and were followed longitudinally afterward. Assay used: immunoSEQ multiplex PCR; TCRdb lists only in-frame clones, some missing. The repertoire holds around 260,000 clones, roughly 90% seen once, with over 2% in the top ten. This TCR was sampled from a woman under 40 with COVID-19, enrolled during active disease. The sample consisted of peripheral blood.

The CDR3 here is CAWSETAGGYTF. For the CDR3, the DNA is TGTGCCTGGAGTGAGACAGCCGGTGGCTACACCTTC. The chain links TRBV30 to TRBJ1-2; a possible D gene is TRBD1 (5 bases). The ends were cut back, 1 base at V and 7 bases at J, with 10 bases in the middle. Germline V lookup: CDR1 GTSNPN, CDR2 SVGIG (reference sequence). The CDR3 extends over 12 amino acids.